One and the same sample provided the 9 T cell receptor beta chains below, sequenced in a study of T cell responses to AZD1222 COVID-19 vaccine. Measured with immunoSEQ multiplex PCR; TCRdb has only the in-frame clones, and not every one. The repertoire includes around 110,000 clones, approximately 83% of them detected once, and approximately 4% sits in the top ten. The starting material was peripheral blood, obtained on day 0 of MenACWY control vaccination. The origin of the receptors is an adult in good health.

The chain has TRBV7-9 and TRBJ1-6; no clear D. The CDR3 runs 15 residues. Trimming stripped 1 base from V and 7 bases from J, with 11 bases between. Germline V lookup: CDR1 SEHNR, CDR2 FQNEAQ (reference sequence). This CDR3 is CASSLGSVSNSPLHF. CDR3 bases: TGTGCCAGCAGCTTAGGCTCTGTGTCCAATTCACCCCTCCACTTT.

The chain recombines TRBV6-4 with TRBJ2-2; D may be TRBD1 (6 bases). V shed 6 bases and J shed 1 base, with 9 bases lying between them. Germline V gene data show CDR1 as MRHNA and CDR2 as SNTAGT. The CDR3 totals 14 residues. The CDR3 reads CASRPQGNTGELFF. The CDR3 bases are TGTGCCAGCAGACCACAGGGGAACACCGGGGAGCTGTTTTTT.

CDR3 nucleotide sequence: TGTGCCAGCAGCTTGGAACAGGGCTCGCACAATGAGCAGTTCTTC. Translating gives CASSLEQGSHNEQFF. V is TRBV5-4 and J is TRBJ2-1; tentatively, D is TRBD1 (6 bases). The CDR3 has 15 residues. Germline V lookup: CDR1 SGHNT, CDR2 YYREEE (reference sequence). V lost 0 bases, J lost 5 bases, and 12 bases lay in between. The full variable domain, rest sourced from reference TRBV5-4 and TRBJ2-1, is ETGVTQSPTHLIKTRGQQVTLRCSSQSGHNTVSWYQQALGQGPQFIFQYYREEENGRGNFPPRFSGLQFPNYSSELNVNALELDDSALYLCASSLEQGSHNEQFFGPGTRLTVL.

The chain employs TRBV10-3 and TRBJ1-6; TRBD1 agrees at 9 bases. The CDR3 loop spans 13 amino acids. Trimming cost V 4 bases and J 8 bases; bases outside gene matches: 0. Germline loops: CDR1 ENHRY, CDR2 SYGVKD. CDR3 DNA sequence: TGTGCCATCAGTGGACAGGGGGATTCACCCCTCCACTTT. Protein product: CAISGQGDSPLHF.

The rearrangement uses TRBV14 and TRBJ2-7, with TRBD1 matching 10 bases. CDR1 and CDR2 (germline): SGHDN, FVKESK. J lost 1 base, V lost 4 bases, and 4 bases had no gene match. CDR3 size: 15 residues. The CDR3 coding sequence is TGTGCCAGCAGCCGGGGACAGGGGTTTTCCTACGAGCAGTACTTC. Protein product: CASSRGQGFSYEQYF.

This chain uses TRBV11-1 with TRBJ1-1, with D perhaps TRBD1 (6 bases). Trimming pared 4 bases from V and 4 bases from J, leaving 19 bases between. Germline CDR1 reads SGHAT; CDR2 reads FQDESV (reference sequence). This CDR3 is built from 16 residues. CDR3 loop: CASSSAGAQRFTEAFF. The CDR3 DNA reads TGTGCCAGCAGCTCAGCAGGGGCCCAACGTTTCACTGAAGCTTTCTTT.

CDR3 region: CASSYPRGLYGYTF. In DNA form, the CDR3 reads TGTGCCAGCAGCTACCCTCGCGGCCTCTATGGCTACACCTTC. The rearrangement uses TRBV2 and TRBJ1-2; no firm D call. The CDR3 length is 14 residues. Germline V gene sequence: CDR1 SNHLY, CDR2 FYNNEI. The V gene lost 6 bases and the J gene lost 4 bases, with 15 bases spanning the gap.

This chain links TRBV18 with TRBJ2-3; D may be TRBD2 (5 bases). V lost 0 bases, J lost 1 base, and 11 bases lay in between. Germline CDR1 reads KGHSH; CDR2 reads LQKENI. The CDR3 consists of 16 residues. Here the CDR3 reads CASSPPSRVRTDTQYF. The CDR3 nucleotides are TGTGCCAGCTCACCACCGTCGAGGGTTCGCACAGATACGCAGTATTTT. The whole variable domain, remainder taken from reference TRBV18 and TRBJ2-3, is NAGVMQNPRHLVRRRGQEARLRCSPMKGHSHVYWYRQLPEEGLKFMVYLQKENIIDESGMPKERFSAEFPKEGPSILRIQQVVRGDSAAYFCASSPPSRVRTDTQYFGPGTRLTVL.

The chain is built from TRBV7-2 and TRBJ1-3; TRBD1 matches at 9 bases. From germline, CDR1 is SGHTA and CDR2 FQGNSA. There are 13 residues in the CDR3. The J segment lost 11 bases and the V segment lost 5 bases, leaving 7 bases of the junction unmatched. The CDR3 nucleotides read TGTGCCAGCAGCCTGGACAGGGGTAGGGCCATATATTTT. Translated: CASSLDRGRAIYF.